This entry features one T cell receptor beta chain sequence. This sample was taken from a study of control samples from healthy donors and cancer patients. V was cut by 6 bases and J by 4 bases, with 14 bases left in between. This CDR3 contains 14 residues. The germline CDR1 and CDR2 sequences are SGHVS and FQNEAQ. TCRdb's copy holds only in-frame clones and misses some; the assay was immunoSEQ multiplex PCR. This table holds 97,000 or so clones, about 90% found once. The sequence came from a woman aged 18-29 years in good health. The chain recombines TRBV7-8 with TRBJ2-3; possibly TRBD1 or TRBD2 for D (5 bases each). Sequenced material: blood. CDR3 loop: CASRYRDRPDTQYF. The CDR3 DNA is TGTGCCAGCAGATACCGGGACCGCCCAGATACGCAGTATTTT.